Described below is a single TCR beta chain sequence and its context. Its antigen is unidentified. TCRdb passed the RT-PCR reads through MiXCR, listing each CDR3 protein once. This repertoire shows fewer than 4,500 distinct CDR3 sequences, just under 85% found once; its top ten account for approximately 2.9%. The CDR3 is made up of 11 amino acids. The germline gives CDR1 SNHLY, CDR2 FYNNEI. V gave up 5 bases and J gave up 1 base, with 3 bases separating them. This sample stems from a study of yellow fever vaccine responses in identical twins. Study outcomes and limitations: Reportedly, the T cell response mounted by twins to vaccine seemed partly convergent, partly personalized.

This TCR was recovered from a woman aged 18-29 years who received the yellow fever vaccine. This sequence joins TRBV2 and TRBJ2-7; D is ambiguous. This material consisted of T cells from blood (PBMCs), unsorted or a sorted subset (not recorded which), taken before or after yellow fever vaccination (not recorded which). CDR3 loop: CASSRSYEQYF. CDR3 DNA sequence: TGTGCCAGCAGTCGTTCCTACGAGCAGTACTTC.